These 30 T cell receptor beta chains came from one sample sequenced in a study of blood T cell repertoires in COVID-19. TCRdb's table, derived via immunoSEQ multiplex PCR, lists solely in-frame clones and lacks some. There are over 100,000 clones in the sample; around nine tenths occur only once, and 4.3% lies in the top ten. Sequencing used peripheral blood. The receptors shown here come from a man in his 60s with COVID-19, enrolled during active disease.

This chain connects TRBV2 to TRBJ2-1; 8 bases map to TRBD2. CDR3 length: 14 residues. Trimming took 6 bases from V and 6 from J; bases not matched to a gene: 7. Germline values: CDR1 SNHLY, CDR2 FYNNEI. In DNA, the CDR3 is TGTGCCAGCAGCCCCGGACTAGCCGGCAATGAGCAGTTCTTC. Translating it yields CASSPGLAGNEQFF.

V gene TRBV4-1 combines with J gene TRBJ1-1, with 8 bases matching TRBD1. Trimming removed 1 base from V and 5 bases from J; junction bases left unmatched: 12. The length of the CDR3 is 17 residues. Germline values: CDR1 MGHRA, CDR2 YSYEKL. CDR3 sequence (DNA): TGCGCCAGCAGCCAAGGGTTGAGGACAGGGAGAAATACTGAAGCTTTCTTT. Protein: CASSQGLRTGRNTEAFF.

This clone was seen only a few times. The rearrangement joins TRBV5-6 to TRBJ1-1; D unclear. Per germline, CDR1 SGHDT and CDR2 YYEEEE. V was cut by 0 bases and J by 7 bases, with 10 bases left in between. The CDR3 length is 13 residues. The CDR3 here is CASSLAMGFEAFF. CDR3 DNA: TGTGCCAGCAGCTTGGCCATGGGCTTTGAAGCTTTCTTT. Based on the CDR3 plus reference TRBV5-6 and TRBJ1-1, the full variable domain is DAGVTQSPTHLIKTRGQQVTLRCSPKSGHDTVSWYQQALGQGPQFIFQYYEEEERQRGNFPDRFSGHQFPNYSSELNVNALLLGDSALYLCASSLAMGFEAFFGQGTRLTVV.

The V and J genes are TRBV2 and TRBJ1-3; D is perhaps TRBD1 (6 bases). With 6 bases removed from V and 5 bases from J, the gap between germline ends came to 8 bases. Germline lookup yields CDR1 SNHLY and CDR2 FYNNEI. The CDR3 is 12 amino acids. In DNA form, the CDR3 reads TGTGCCAGCAGCTGGGACAGAAACACCATATATTTT. This gives the protein CASSWDRNTIYF.

The chain couples TRBV4-3 to TRBJ1-5; weak D call: TRBD1 (6 bases). The CDR3 contains 14 residues. The germline V gene has CDR1 LGHNA and CDR2 YSLEER. Trimming took 0 bases from V and 4 from J, leaving 7 bases between them. The CDR3 loop reads CASSQEDRNQPQHF. DNA for the CDR3: TGCGCCAGCAGCCAAGAGGACAGAAATCAGCCCCAGCATTTT.

The chain recombines TRBV7-3 with TRBJ2-7, with TRBD1 identical over 8 bases. Per the germline V gene, CDR1 is SGHTA and CDR2 is FQGTGA. The CDR3 contains 14 residues. The J segment lost 3 bases and the V segment lost 5 bases, leaving 6 bases of the junction unmatched. The CDR3 nucleotides read TGTGCCAGCAGCCCGACAGGGGATCACTACGAGCAGTACTTC. It specifies CASSPTGDHYEQYF.

The chain is built from TRBV3-1 (or the pseudogene TRBV3-2) and TRBJ2-7; D possibly corresponds to TRBD2 (6 bases). Trimming stripped 4 bases from V and 7 bases from J, with 23 bases between. CDR3 length: 16 amino acids. In germline, CDR1 is LGHDT, CDR2 YNNKEL (reference sequence). In DNA form, the CDR3 reads TGTGCCAGCAGCCGAGGCCGCGGAGGGGCCGCGGGGGAGCAGTACTTC. Its protein is CASSRGRGGAAGEQYF.

The J gene is TRBJ1-1, the V gene TRBV5-1; no reliable D call. V lost 4 bases, J lost 7 bases, and 17 bases lay in between. Per germline, CDR1 SGHRS and CDR2 YFSETQ. CDR3 size: 14 residues. CDR3 DNA: TGCGCCAGCAGCCTAGCAGGATGGGGAGATGAAGCTTTCTTT. Its translation: CASSLAGWGDEAFF.

The chain couples TRBV19 to TRBJ1-2; the D gene is possibly TRBD1 (6 bases). V was cut by 6 bases and J by 7 bases, with 18 bases left in between. Germline V gives CDR1 LNHDA, CDR2 SQIVND (reference sequence). CDR3 length: 14 residues. The CDR3 spells CASRPLQGRVGYTF. CDR3 in DNA: TGTGCCAGTAGACCCCTACAGGGACGGGTTGGCTACACCTTC. Combining the CDR3 with reference TRBV19 and TRBJ1-2 gives the whole variable domain DGGITQSPKYLFRKEGQNVTLSCEQNLNHDAMYWYRQDPGQGLRLIYYSQIVNDFQKGDIAEGYSVSREKKESFPLTVTSAQKNPTAFYLCASRPLQGRVGYTFGSGTRLTVV.

V usage is TRBV2 and J usage is TRBJ2-1; 14 positions match TRBD2. The CDR3 sequence is 16 residues long. CDR1 and CDR2 from the germline V gene are SNHLY and FYNNEI. J lost 5 bases, V lost 5 bases, and 5 bases had no gene match. The CDR3: CASSRLAGGINNEQFF. The CDR3 region has the DNA TGTGCCAGCAGTCGACTAGCGGGGGGGATAAACAATGAGCAGTTCTTC.

This chain connects TRBV11-2 to TRBJ1-2; D ambiguous. Germline V gene data show CDR1 as SGHAT and CDR2 as FQNNGV. The length of the CDR3 is 15 residues. Trimming shortened V by 5 bases and J by 8 bases, and 21 bases separated the two germline ends. The CDR3 coding sequence is TGTGCCAGCAGCCAAGACCTGGGTGGCATGGGCGGCTACACCTTC. As protein: CASSQDLGGMGGYTF.

This clone was counted once. The chain employs TRBV6-2 or TRBV6-3 and TRBJ2-3, with TRBD1 identical over 7 bases. There are 17 residues in the CDR3. The V and J ends lost 0 bases and 2 bases, in that order; junction bases with no gene match: 8. Germline V gives CDR1 MNHEY, CDR2 SVGEGT. CDR3 region: CASSYSPTGDITDTQYF. CDR3 sequence (DNA): TGTGCCAGCAGTTACTCGCCAACAGGGGATATCACAGATACGCAGTATTTT.

V is TRBV24-1 and J is TRBJ2-3; 9 nucleotides agree with TRBD1. Germline CDR1 reads KGHDR; CDR2 reads SFDVKD. The V segment lost 4 bases and the J segment 4 bases; nucleotides outside the gene matches: 5. The CDR3 length is 15 residues. CDR3 sequence (DNA): TGTGCCACCAGTGACACCGGGACAGGGTCAGATACGCAGTATTTT. As protein: CATSDTGTGSDTQYF.

The rearrangement links TRBV4-1 to TRBJ2-6; 8 positions match TRBD1. Losses at the gene ends were 0 bases for V and 0 bases for J; bases not matched to a gene: 7. The V gene's germline CDR1 is MGHRA and CDR2 YSYEKL. The CDR3 is made up of 19 amino acids. The CDR3 DNA is TGCGCCAGCAGCCAAGATCAGGCAGGGGGCCACTCTGGGGCCAACGTCCTGACTTTC. Translation gives CASSQDQAGGHSGANVLTF.

CDR3 sequence: CASNQDRAEDTQYF. The CDR3 bases are TGTGCCAGCAACCAGGACAGGGCTGAAGATACGCAGTATTTT. V usage is TRBV6-6 and J usage is TRBJ2-3, with 8 bases aligning to TRBD1. The V gene end was trimmed by 7 bases and the J gene end by 5 bases; junction bases not matched to a gene: 8. Germline lookup yields CDR1 MNHNY and CDR2 SVGAGI (reference sequence). CDR3 length: 14 amino acids.

A few counts support this clone. The chain employs TRBV7-3 and TRBJ2-7, with TRBD1 matching 9 bases. CDR1 SGHTA and CDR2 FQGTGA come from the germline V gene. After removal of 2 bases from V and 1 base from J, the junction contained 6 bases not matched to a gene. CDR3 length: 16 amino acids. CDR3 region: CASSLVPGQGSYEQYF. The CDR3 region has the DNA TGTGCCAGCAGCTTAGTGCCAGGACAGGGGTCCTACGAGCAGTACTTC.

Only one count was recorded for this clone. The chain links TRBV5-1 to TRBJ2-5; 8 bases align to TRBD1. The germline CDR1 and CDR2 sequences are SGHRS and YFSETQ. This CDR3 is built from 15 residues. V was pared by 4 bases and J by 5 bases, with 10 bases of the junction left unmatched. CDR3 nucleotides: TGCGCCAGCAGCCAAACGACAGGGGCGGGGGAGACCCAGTACTTC. This codes for CASSQTTGAGETQYF.

Only one count was recorded for this clone. The V call is TRBV7-6, the J call TRBJ2-1; the D is unclear. Trimming left V 1 base short and J 0 bases short, with 16 bases between. Germline V gene data show CDR1 as SGHVS and CDR2 as FNYEAQ. This CDR3 region has 18 residues. The CDR3: CASSLVSRIGYSYNEQFF. CDR3 sequence (DNA): TGTGCCAGCAGCTTAGTGAGCCGGATCGGGTACTCCTACAATGAGCAGTTCTTC.

The chain has TRBV10-3 and TRBJ1-3; weak D call: TRBD1 (6 bases). Germline V lookup: CDR1 ENHRY, CDR2 SYGVKD. The V end was cut by 0 bases, the J end by 4 bases, with 10 bases between. The CDR3 runs 15 residues. Here the CDR3 reads CAISESGRGGNTIYF. The DNA of the CDR3 is TGTGCCATCAGTGAGTCTGGCAGGGGAGGAAACACCATATATTTT.

A note on this clone: The sample carries other DNA sequences with the same CDR3. The chain has TRBV18 and TRBJ2-5; D remains unclear. Germline CDR1 and CDR2: KGHSH and LQKENI. The CDR3 extends over 11 amino acids. V lost 4 bases, J lost 3 bases, and 3 bases lay in between. The CDR3 sequence is CASSLKETQYF. DNA for the CDR3: TGTGCCAGCTCACTTAAAGAGACCCAGTACTTC.

This clone was recorded once. This sequence joins TRBV7-8 and TRBJ1-2; TRBD1 matches 8 bases. The CDR3 is 16 residues long. The V gene end was trimmed by 2 bases and the J gene end by 4 bases; junction bases not matched to a gene: 9. CDR1 and CDR2 (germline): SGHVS, FQNEAQ. The CDR3 reads CASSLFSGTGPYGYTF. The DNA for the CDR3 is TGTGCCAGCAGCTTATTCTCCGGGACAGGACCCTATGGCTACACCTTC.

The chain carries TRBV4-2 and TRBJ2-5, with 7 bases identical to TRBD2. CDR3 length equals 15 residues. Germline loops: CDR1 LGHNA, CDR2 YNFKEQ. V shed 0 bases, J shed 6 bases, and the junction held 7 bases outside the gene matches. The CDR3 nucleotides are TGTGCCAGCAGCCAAGAGCGGACTAGGGGCCAGACCCAGTACTTC. Translation gives CASSQERTRGQTQYF.

V is TRBV28 and J is TRBJ1-5; the match to TRBD1 covers 8 bases. Germline-derived CDR1 and CDR2 are MDHEN and SYDVKM. With V trimmed by 4 bases and J by 11 bases, 10 bases remained unmatched. The CDR3 length is 14 residues. The chain's CDR3 is CASSSTGGAVTQHF. The CDR3 region has the DNA TGTGCCAGCAGTTCCACAGGGGGGGCGGTGACCCAGCATTTT. The variable domain in full, with the rest retrieved from reference TRBV28 and TRBJ1-5, is DVKVTQSSRYLVKRTGEKVFLECVQDMDHENMFWYRQDPGLGLRLIYFSYDVKMKEKGDIPEGYSVSREKKERFSLILESASTNQTSMYLCASSSTGGAVTQHFGDGTRLSIL.

J is TRBJ1-2 and V is TRBV11-1; TRBD1 matches 7 bases. The V segment lost 4 bases and the J segment 4 bases; nucleotides outside the gene matches: 9. Germline assignment: CDR1 SGHAT and CDR2 FQDESV (reference sequence). This CDR3 is 15 amino acids long. CDR3 bases: TGTGCCAGCAGCTCTTCGACAGGGCAAACCTATGGCTACACCTTC. It translates to CASSSSTGQTYGYTF.

The chain recombines TRBV5-4 with TRBJ2-1, with TRBD1 identical over 10 bases. The CDR3 sequence is 14 residues long. Germline CDR1 is SGHNT and CDR2 is YYREEE (reference sequence). The J segment lost 5 bases and the V segment lost 7 bases, leaving 6 bases of the junction unmatched. In DNA, the CDR3 is TGTGCCAGCGGCCGGGACAGGGGAAACAATGAGCAGTTCTTC. Encoded protein: CASGRDRGNNEQFF.

V and J are TRBV10-3 and TRBJ2-3; TRBD2 matches 8 bases. The CDR3 is made up of 16 amino acids. With 8 bases clipped from V and 1 base from J, the junction kept 11 bases outside the gene matches. CDR1 is ENHRY and CDR2 is SYGVKD in the germline V gene. CDR3 protein: CAIGGAGEVGTDTQYF. In DNA form, the CDR3 reads TGTGCCATCGGAGGAGCGGGGGAGGTTGGCACAGATACGCAGTATTTT.

This clone was picked up one time. The chain combines TRBV10-3 with TRBJ2-7; a possible D gene is TRBD1 (6 bases). Germline V gene data show CDR1 as ENHRY and CDR2 as SYGVKD. V lost 3 bases and J lost 0, with 12 bases in between. The CDR3 loop spans 15 amino acids. The CDR3 protein is CAISEGGGYSYEQYF. As DNA, the CDR3 is TGTGCCATCAGTGAAGGTGGGGGCTACTCCTACGAGCAGTACTTC.

The chain links TRBV29-1 to TRBJ1-1, with 9 bases identical to TRBD1. V lost 6 bases, J lost 2 bases, and 4 bases stayed unmatched. Germline CDR1 and CDR2: SQVTM and ANQGSEA. The CDR3 length is 13 residues. The CDR3 loop is CSVQTGGNTEAFF. The CDR3 nucleotides read TGCAGCGTCCAGACAGGGGGAAACACTGAAGCTTTCTTT.

This sequence joins TRBV29-1 and TRBJ2-3; tentative D call: TRBD1 (6 bases). CDR3 length equals 14 residues. Trimming took off 6 bases at V and 3 bases at J, with 16 bases between the two ends. Germline CDR1 reads SQVTM; CDR2 reads ANQGSEA. CDR3 amino acids: CSVPRAGATDTQYF. The CDR3 nucleotides read TGCAGCGTCCCCCGTGCAGGGGCAACAGATACGCAGTATTTT.

The chain couples TRBV4-2 to TRBJ1-2, with D tentatively TRBD1 (5 bases). The CDR3 is made up of 17 amino acids. Deletions cut 5 bases from V and 5 bases from J, with 24 bases between. Germline values: CDR1 LGHNA, CDR2 YNFKEQ. The CDR3 loop reads CASSVSRGIPGPYGYTF. CDR3 DNA: TGTGCCAGCAGCGTCTCAAGAGGCATCCCAGGGCCATATGGCTACACCTTC.